Below are 21 T cell receptor beta chains sequenced from a single sample in a study of CD8+ T cells in alopecia areata. Reverse transcription of extracted RNA yielded cDNA, which provided the sequencing template. Data came from immunoSEQ multiplex PCR; TCRdb stores just in-frame clones and leaves some out. The sample has around 140,000 clones; roughly 48% are singletons. What was sequenced was CD4+ T cells sorted from blood. These receptors were taken from a human donor with alopecia areata.

The chain couples TRBV15 to TRBJ2-7, with 11 bases matching TRBD1. V dropped 3 bases and J dropped 5; count of bases not matched to a gene: 9. CDR1 and CDR2 (germline): LNHNV, YYDKDF (reference sequence). This CDR3 has 16 residues. The CDR3 loop reads CATSRARGQGDNEQYF. In nucleotides, the CDR3 is TGTGCCACCAGCAGGGCCCGGGGACAGGGGGACAACGAGCAGTACTTC.

The chain couples TRBV4-2 to TRBJ2-7; D uncertain. Trimming removed 4 bases from V and 3 bases from J, with 13 bases in between. CDR1 and CDR2 (germline): LGHNA, YNFKEQ. This CDR3 contains 14 residues. As DNA, the CDR3 is TGTGCCAGCAGCCCTTCGGACGTAGGCTACGAGCAGTACTTC. This gives the protein CASSPSDVGYEQYF.

In this sample, this clone turned up a few times. V is TRBV5-1 and J is TRBJ2-1; TRBD2 is a possible D gene (6 bases). CDR1 and CDR2 from the germline V gene are SGHRS and YFSETQ. This CDR3 is built from 16 residues. V was trimmed by 5 bases and J by 7 bases, leaving 22 bases between them. As DNA, the CDR3 is TGCGCCAGCAGTCGATGGTATGGGACTGTCTATAATGAGCAGTTCTTC. This sequence encodes CASSRWYGTVYNEQFF.

The chain recombines TRBV9 with TRBJ2-6; D not certain. Germline V gene sequence: CDR1 SGDLS, CDR2 YYNGEE. The CDR3 extends over 14 amino acids. V was clipped by 4 bases and J by 4 bases, with 9 bases between them. The CDR3 DNA reads TGTGCCAGCAGCCCAGAGGCGGGGGCCAACGTCCTGACTTTC. Translating it yields CASSPEAGANVLTF.

The CDR3 DNA reads TGTGCCAGCAGTGAATCGGCAGGGAACGCCTACGAGCAGTACTTC. Translating gives CASSESAGNAYEQYF. This chain uses TRBV25-1 with TRBJ2-7, with TRBD1 as a possible D gene (5 bases). CDR3 size: 15 residues. Deletions cut 1 base from V and 2 bases from J, with 12 bases between. Germline CDR1 and CDR2: MGHDK and SYGVNS.

The rearrangement uses TRBV29-1 and TRBJ1-1, with D possibly TRBD1 on 5 matching bases. The CDR3 is 13 residues long. Per the germline V gene, CDR1 is SQVTM and CDR2 is ANQGSEA. Between the trimmed V and J ends, which lost 7 bases and 4 bases, there was a span of 16 bases. The CDR3 protein is CSALRVSSTEAFF. The CDR3, as DNA: TGCAGCGCCCTCAGGGTATCGAGCACTGAAGCTTTCTTT.

The chain's CDR3 is CAWSVGLVDHQYF. The CDR3 DNA is TGTGCCTGGAGTGTGGGACTAGTCGACCACCAGTATTTT. The V and J genes are TRBV30 and TRBJ2-3; 8 bases align to TRBD2. The CDR3 is 13 residues long. The ends lost 0 bases at V and 12 bases at J; junction bases unmatched: 8. CDR1 is GTSNPN and CDR2 is SVGIG in the germline V gene (reference sequence).

This clone was recorded only once. The rearrangement links TRBV4-1 to TRBJ2-1, with TRBD2 matching over 10 bases. Germline V gives CDR1 MGHRA, CDR2 YSYEKL. The trim removed 1 base at V and 5 bases at J, leaving 2 bases unmatched. There are 15 residues in the CDR3. The CDR3 protein is CASSQVGLANNEQFF. The DNA for the CDR3 is TGCGCCAGCAGCCAAGTGGGACTAGCGAACAATGAGCAGTTCTTC.

The J gene is TRBJ2-1, the V gene TRBV2, with 8 bases lining up with TRBD2. The CDR3 spans 16 residues. Germline V lookup: CDR1 SNHLY, CDR2 FYNNEI. The V and J ends lost 6 bases and 4 bases, in that order; junction bases with no gene match: 11. The CDR3, as DNA: TGTGCCAGCAGGGAGCGGGGCGGGAGGTCGTACAATGAGCAGTTCTTC. Its protein product is CASRERGGRSYNEQFF. The whole variable domain, filled in from reference TRBV2 and TRBJ2-1, reads EPEVTQTPSHQVTQMGQEVILRCVPISNHLYFYWYRQILGQKVEFLVSFYNNEISEKSEIFDDQFSVERPDGSNFTLKIRSTKLEDSAMYFCASRERGGRSYNEQFFGPGTRLTVL.

The gene calls are TRBV18 and TRBJ2-1, with 7 bases that match TRBD2. V lost 3 bases, J lost 9 bases, and 11 bases stayed unmatched. The V gene's germline CDR1 is KGHSH and CDR2 LQKENI. This CDR3 comprises 15 residues. Written as DNA, the CDR3 is TGTGCCAGCTCACCCCGTCTTCTAGGGGAGGGTGAGCAGTTCTTC. Amino acids: CASSPRLLGEGEQFF.

In this sample, this clone turned up once. The gene calls are TRBV7-3 and TRBJ2-7; a possible D gene is TRBD1 (6 bases). The CDR3 loop spans 15 amino acids. Germline V gene lookup returns CDR1 SGHTA and CDR2 FQGTGA. Trimming left V 2 bases short and J 4 bases short, with 15 bases between. The CDR3 DNA reads as TGTGCCAGCAGCTTATCCCGACAGGACCATTACGAGCAGTACTTC. This translates into CASSLSRQDHYEQYF.

This chain connects TRBV29-1 to TRBJ2-2; perhaps TRBD1 as D (5 bases). The V end lost 6 bases, the J end lost 5 bases, and 16 bases lay between the germline ends. Germline values: CDR1 SQVTM, CDR2 ANQGSEA. This CDR3 is built from 14 residues. The CDR3 DNA reads as TGCAGCGTAAGAACCAGGGCGAGGACCGGGGAGCTGTTTTTT. Encoded protein: CSVRTRARTGELFF.

V usage is TRBV7-9 and J usage is TRBJ2-7, with TRBD2 identical over 7 bases. The germline V gene encodes CDR1 SEHNR and CDR2 FQNEAQ (reference sequence). J lost 4 bases, V lost 1 base, and 7 bases had no gene match. The CDR3 extends over 15 amino acids. CDR3 DNA: TGTGCCAGCAGCTTAGAGCCAGCGGGAAAGTACGAGCAGTACTTC. Its translation: CASSLEPAGKYEQYF.

Worth noting for this clone: Other DNA sequences in this sample translate to the same CDR3. The gene calls are TRBV29-1 and TRBJ2-2; D gene uncertain. The CDR3 length is 10 residues. The V end lost 4 bases, the J end lost 7 bases, and 4 bases lay between the germline ends. The germline V gene encodes CDR1 SQVTM and CDR2 ANQGSEA. CDR3 nucleotide sequence: TGCAGCGTTGGTGACGGGGAGCTGTTTTTT. This codes for CSVGDGELFF.

This clone has just a few counts. The chain is built from TRBV5-1 and TRBJ1-1; no clear D. Looked up from germline, CDR1 is SGHRS and CDR2 is YFSETQ. The CDR3 runs to 15 residues. The V gene lost 2 bases and the J gene lost 0 bases, with 11 bases spanning the gap. The chain's CDR3 is CASSFGSQLNTEAFF. Here the CDR3 DNA reads TGCGCCAGCAGCTTCGGTTCACAGCTGAACACTGAAGCTTTCTTT. Based on the CDR3 plus reference TRBV5-1 and TRBJ1-1, the full variable domain is KAGVTQTPRYLIKTRGQQVTLSCSPISGHRSVSWYQQTPGQGLQFLFEYFSETQRNKGNFPGRFSGRQFSNSRSEMNVSTLELGDSALYLCASSFGSQLNTEAFFGQGTRLTVV.

Here the CDR3 reads CASSQAPSGGYGYTF. CDR3 bases: TGCGCCAGCAGCCAAGCCCCCAGCGGGGGATACGGCTACACCTTC. The rearrangement joins TRBV4-1 to TRBJ1-2; tentative D call: TRBD1 (5 bases). Germline lookup yields CDR1 MGHRA and CDR2 YSYEKL. Trimming stripped 1 base from V and 8 bases from J, with 17 bases between. The CDR3 spans 15 residues.

The chain has TRBV30 and TRBJ2-3; TRBD2 is a possible D gene (5 bases). The V end was cut by 3 bases, the J end by 4 bases, with 11 bases between. From germline, CDR1 is GTSNPN and CDR2 SVGIG (reference sequence). The CDR3 spans 13 residues. CDR3 loop: CAWSGIPPDTQYF. CDR3 nucleotides: TGTGCCTGGAGCGGGATCCCCCCAGATACGCAGTATTTT.

This clone was picked up a small number of times. The chain couples TRBV19 to TRBJ2-2; 7 positions match TRBD2. The CDR3 loop spans 16 amino acids. The ends lost 0 bases at V and 3 bases at J; junction bases unmatched: 4. The germline gives CDR1 LNHDA, CDR2 SQIVND (reference sequence). The CDR3 region is CASSIEGDYHTGELFF. CDR3 sequence (DNA): TGTGCCAGTAGTATAGAGGGGGACTACCACACCGGGGAGCTGTTTTTT.

The J gene is TRBJ2-7, the V gene TRBV30; 9 bases are a match to TRBD2. CDR3 size: 14 residues. The germline gives CDR1 GTSNPN, CDR2 SVGIG (reference sequence). The V gene end was trimmed by 2 bases and the J gene end by 2 bases; junction bases not matched to a gene: 4. Written as DNA, the CDR3 is TGTGCCTGGAGTAACAGCGGGGGGACCTACGAGCAGTACTTC. Its protein product is CAWSNSGGTYEQYF. Combining the CDR3 with reference TRBV30 and TRBJ2-7 gives the whole variable domain SQTIHQWPATLVQPVGSPLSLECTVEGTSNPNLYWYRQAAGRGLQLLFYSVGIGQISSEVPQNLSASRPQDRQFILSSKKLLLSDSGFYLCAWSNSGGTYEQYFGPGTRLTVT.

This clone was recorded once. This rearrangement joins TRBV2 to TRBJ2-1; 9 bases fit TRBD1. The CDR3 is 21 amino acids. Trimming removed 2 bases from V and 4 bases from J; junction bases left unmatched: 21. CDR1 and CDR2 from the germline V gene are SNHLY and FYNNEI. This CDR3 reads CASSEISRTGAPFIPYNEQFF. The CDR3 DNA reads TGTGCCAGCAGTGAAATTTCCCGGACAGGGGCCCCATTTATTCCGTACAATGAGCAGTTCTTC.

This clone was found many times. The chain carries TRBV7-8 and TRBJ2-7; D is uncertain. V lost 1 base to trimming and J lost 3 bases, with 10 bases between them. Germline V gene lookup returns CDR1 SGHVS and CDR2 FQNEAQ. CDR3 length: 14 residues. CDR3 amino acids: CASSLGRAFYEQYF. For the CDR3, the DNA is TGTGCCAGCAGCTTAGGTAGGGCCTTCTACGAGCAGTACTTC.